This T cell receptor (beta chain) was documented in a study of somatic mutations in cytotoxic T cells in rheumatoid arthritis. CD4+ cells and CD8+ cells were each obtained through positive magnetic bead selection, and their purity was assessed by flow cytometry. Original processing methods: Concordance between patient CD8+ clones exceeding 1% and published virus-specific TCRB sequences was infrequent. Method: immunoSEQ multiplex PCR; TCRdb's copy keeps in-frame clones and lacks some. The V and J calls and clone size were taken over from that table, and D and trimming were inferred from the DNA. The sample yields approximately 19,000 clones, around four fifths seen once. The V and J ends lost 1 base and 1 base, in that order; junction bases with no gene match: 6. Germline V gene sequence: CDR1 SGHNT, CDR2 YENEEA. This CDR3 is 19 amino acids long.

J is TRBJ2-5 and V is TRBV11-3; 16 nucleotides line up with TRBD2. The sequencing sample was made of CD8+ T cells sorted from blood. The origin of this receptor is an adult with rheumatoid arthritis. The CDR3 loop reads CASSLGGTSGGAGQETQYF. CDR3 DNA sequence: TGTGCCAGCAGCTTAGGCGGGACTAGCGGGGGGGCCGGCCAAGAGACCCAGTACTTC.